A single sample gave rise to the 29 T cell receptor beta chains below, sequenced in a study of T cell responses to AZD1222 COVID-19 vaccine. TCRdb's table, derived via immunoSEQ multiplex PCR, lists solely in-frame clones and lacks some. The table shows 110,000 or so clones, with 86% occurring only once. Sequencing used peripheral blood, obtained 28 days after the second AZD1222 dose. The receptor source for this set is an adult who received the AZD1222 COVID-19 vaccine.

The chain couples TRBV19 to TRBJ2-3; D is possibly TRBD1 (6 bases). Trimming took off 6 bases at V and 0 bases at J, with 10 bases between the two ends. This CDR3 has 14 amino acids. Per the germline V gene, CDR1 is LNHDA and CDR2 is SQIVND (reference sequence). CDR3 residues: CASRDRGSTDTQYF. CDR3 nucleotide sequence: TGTGCCAGTAGGGACAGAGGGAGCACAGATACGCAGTATTTT. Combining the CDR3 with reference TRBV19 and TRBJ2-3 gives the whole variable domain DGGITQSPKYLFRKEGQNVTLSCEQNLNHDAMYWYRQDPGQGLRLIYYSQIVNDFQKGDIAEGYSVSREKKESFPLTVTSAQKNPTAFYLCASRDRGSTDTQYFGPGTRLTVL.

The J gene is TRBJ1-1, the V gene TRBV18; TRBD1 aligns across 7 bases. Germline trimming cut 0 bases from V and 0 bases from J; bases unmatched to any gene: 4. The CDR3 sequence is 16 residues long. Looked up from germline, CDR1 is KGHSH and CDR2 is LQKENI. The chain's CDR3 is CASSPPGQQMNTEAFF. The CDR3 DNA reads TGTGCCAGCTCACCACCGGGACAGCAAATGAACACTGAAGCTTTCTTT.

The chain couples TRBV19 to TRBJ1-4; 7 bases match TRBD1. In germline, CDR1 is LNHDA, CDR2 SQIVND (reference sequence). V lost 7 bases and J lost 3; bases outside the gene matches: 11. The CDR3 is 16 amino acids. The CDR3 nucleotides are TGTGCCAGTATGATGACAGGGCGTCAGTCTAATGAAAAACTGTTTTTT. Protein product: CASMMTGRQSNEKLFF.

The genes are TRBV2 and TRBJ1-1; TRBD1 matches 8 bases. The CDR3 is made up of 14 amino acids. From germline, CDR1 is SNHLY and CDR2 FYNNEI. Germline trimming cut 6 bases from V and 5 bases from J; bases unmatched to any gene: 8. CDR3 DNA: TGTGCCAGCAGGAGGTCAGGGGGCGGGACTGAAGCTTTCTTT. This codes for CASRRSGGGTEAFF.

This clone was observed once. CDR3 residues: CSVVSMNTEAFF. CDR3 DNA sequence: TGCAGCGTTGTTTCCATGAACACTGAAGCTTTCTTT. The J gene is TRBJ1-1, the V gene TRBV29-1; D is unresolved. The germline CDR1 and CDR2 sequences are SQVTM and ANQGSEA. Trimming left V 4 bases short and J 0 bases short, with 6 bases between. The CDR3 extends over 12 amino acids.

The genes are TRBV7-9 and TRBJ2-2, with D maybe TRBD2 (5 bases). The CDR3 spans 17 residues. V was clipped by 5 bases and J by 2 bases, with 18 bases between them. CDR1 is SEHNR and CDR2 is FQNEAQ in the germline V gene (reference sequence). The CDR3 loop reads CASSPRLALDNTGELFF. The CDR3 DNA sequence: TGTGCCAGCAGCCCCCGTCTAGCACTAGATAACACCGGGGAGCTGTTTTTT.

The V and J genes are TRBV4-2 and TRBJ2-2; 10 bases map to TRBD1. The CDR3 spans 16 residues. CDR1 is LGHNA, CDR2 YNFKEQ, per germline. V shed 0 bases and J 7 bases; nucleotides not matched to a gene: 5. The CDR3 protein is CASSQDPGQGIGELFF. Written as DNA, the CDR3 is TGTGCCAGCAGCCAAGATCCGGGACAGGGGATCGGGGAGCTGTTTTTT.

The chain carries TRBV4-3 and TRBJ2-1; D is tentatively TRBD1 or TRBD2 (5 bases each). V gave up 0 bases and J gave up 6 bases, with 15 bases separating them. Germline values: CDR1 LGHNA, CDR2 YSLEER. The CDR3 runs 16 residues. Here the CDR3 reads CASSQEGTINPNEQFF. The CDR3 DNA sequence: TGCGCCAGCAGCCAAGAAGGGACCATCAACCCCAATGAGCAGTTCTTC.

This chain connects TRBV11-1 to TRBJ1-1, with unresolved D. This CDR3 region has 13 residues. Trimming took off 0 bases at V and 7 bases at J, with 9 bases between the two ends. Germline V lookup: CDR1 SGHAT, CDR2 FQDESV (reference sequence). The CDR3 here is CASSLAASNEAFF. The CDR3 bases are TGTGCCAGCAGCTTAGCGGCATCTAATGAAGCTTTCTTT.

The chain's CDR3 is CASSHGRLSGRLGEQYF. The CDR3 coding sequence is TGTGCCAGCAGCCACGGCCGCCTTAGCGGGAGACTGGGCGAGCAGTACTTC. The V call is TRBV14, the J call TRBJ2-7, with 9 bases matching TRBD2. Trimming cost V 3 bases and J 6 bases; bases outside gene matches: 15. Germline CDR1 SGHDN, CDR2 FVKESK. The CDR3 contains 17 residues.

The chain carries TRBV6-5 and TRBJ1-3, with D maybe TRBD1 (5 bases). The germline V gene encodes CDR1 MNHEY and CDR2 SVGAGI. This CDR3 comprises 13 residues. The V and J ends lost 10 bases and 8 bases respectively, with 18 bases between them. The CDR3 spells CAIGRAGQHTIYF. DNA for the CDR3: TGTGCCATCGGACGGGCAGGGCAGCACACCATATATTTT.

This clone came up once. The CDR3 DNA reads TGTGCCAGCAGTTTATCGCAGGGTTTGAATTCACCCCTCCACTTT. Amino acid sequence: CASSLSQGLNSPLHF. The chain carries TRBV27 and TRBJ1-6; D might be TRBD1 (5 bases). The CDR3 is 15 amino acids. Germline V gene lookup returns CDR1 MNHEY and CDR2 SMNVEV (reference sequence). V shed 0 bases and J shed 7 bases, with 10 bases lying between them.

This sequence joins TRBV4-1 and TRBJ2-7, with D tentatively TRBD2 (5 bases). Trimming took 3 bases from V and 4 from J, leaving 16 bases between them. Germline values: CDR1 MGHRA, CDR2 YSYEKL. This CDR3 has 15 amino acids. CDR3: CASSQSLLGRYEQYF. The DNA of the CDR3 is TGCGCCAGCAGCCAGTCACTACTAGGAAGATACGAGCAGTACTTC.

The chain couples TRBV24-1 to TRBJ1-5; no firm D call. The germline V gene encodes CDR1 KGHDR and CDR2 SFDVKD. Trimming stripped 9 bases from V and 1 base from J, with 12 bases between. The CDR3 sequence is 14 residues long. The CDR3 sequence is CATSDRRSNQPQHF. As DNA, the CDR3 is TGTGCCACCTCTGACCGGCGGAGCAATCAGCCCCAGCATTTT.

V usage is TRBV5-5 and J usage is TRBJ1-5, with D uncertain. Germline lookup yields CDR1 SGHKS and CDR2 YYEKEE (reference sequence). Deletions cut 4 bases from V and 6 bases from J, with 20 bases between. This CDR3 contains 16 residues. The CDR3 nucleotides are TGTGCCAGCAGCCCCTTTTCCGGGAGCACGGGTCAGCCCCAGCATTTT. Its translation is CASSPFSGSTGQPQHF.

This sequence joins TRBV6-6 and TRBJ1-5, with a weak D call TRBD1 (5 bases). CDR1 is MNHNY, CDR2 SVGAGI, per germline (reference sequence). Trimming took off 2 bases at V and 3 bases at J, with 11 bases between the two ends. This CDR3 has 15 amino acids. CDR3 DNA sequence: TGTGCCAGCAGTTACATCGACAGAGACAATCAGCCCCAGCATTTT. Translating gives CASSYIDRDNQPQHF.

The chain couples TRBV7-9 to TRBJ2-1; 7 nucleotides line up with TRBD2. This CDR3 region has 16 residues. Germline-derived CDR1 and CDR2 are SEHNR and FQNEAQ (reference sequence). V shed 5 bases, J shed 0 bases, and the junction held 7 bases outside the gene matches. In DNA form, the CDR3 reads TGTGCCAGCAGCCACGAGCGGGGCGTCTCCTACAATGAGCAGTTCTTC. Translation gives CASSHERGVSYNEQFF.

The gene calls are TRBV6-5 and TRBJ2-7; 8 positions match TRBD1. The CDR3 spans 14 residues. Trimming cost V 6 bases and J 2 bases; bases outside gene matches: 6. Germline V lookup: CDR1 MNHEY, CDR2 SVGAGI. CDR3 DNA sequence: TGTGCCAGCAGGTCGGGACAGGCCACCTACGAGCAGTACTTC. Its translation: CASRSGQATYEQYF.

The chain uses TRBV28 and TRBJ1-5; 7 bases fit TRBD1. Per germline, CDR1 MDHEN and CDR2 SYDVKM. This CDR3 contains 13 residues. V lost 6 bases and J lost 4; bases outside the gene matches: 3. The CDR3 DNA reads TGTGCCAGCAGGGGACAGACTAATCAGCCCCAGCATTTT. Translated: CASRGQTNQPQHF.

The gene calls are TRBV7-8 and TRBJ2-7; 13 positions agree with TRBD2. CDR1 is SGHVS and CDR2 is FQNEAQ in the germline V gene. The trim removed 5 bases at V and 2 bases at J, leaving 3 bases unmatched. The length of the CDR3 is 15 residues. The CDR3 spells CASSAGLAGAYEQYF. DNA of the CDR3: TGTGCCAGCAGCGCCGGACTAGCGGGAGCCTACGAGCAGTACTTC.

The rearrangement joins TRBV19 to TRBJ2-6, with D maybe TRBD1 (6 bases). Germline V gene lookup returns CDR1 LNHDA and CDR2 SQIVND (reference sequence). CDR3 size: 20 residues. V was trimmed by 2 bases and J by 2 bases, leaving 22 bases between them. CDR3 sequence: CASSILGGYGIYAGANVLTF. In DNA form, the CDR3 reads TGTGCCAGTAGTATATTAGGGGGTTACGGCATTTATGCTGGGGCCAACGTCCTGACTTTC.

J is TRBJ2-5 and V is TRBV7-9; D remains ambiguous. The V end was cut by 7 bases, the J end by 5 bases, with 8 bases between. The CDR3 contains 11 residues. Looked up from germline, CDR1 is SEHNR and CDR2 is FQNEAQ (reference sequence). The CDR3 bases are TGTGCCAGCACCAAGAGGGAGACCCAGTACTTC. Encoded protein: CASTKRETQYF.

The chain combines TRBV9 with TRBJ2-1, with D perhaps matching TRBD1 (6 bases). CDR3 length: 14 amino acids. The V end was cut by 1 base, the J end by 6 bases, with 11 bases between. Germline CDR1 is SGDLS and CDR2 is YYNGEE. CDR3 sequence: CASSVTGTTNEQFF. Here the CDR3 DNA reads TGTGCCAGCAGCGTAACTGGGACAACCAATGAGCAGTTCTTC.

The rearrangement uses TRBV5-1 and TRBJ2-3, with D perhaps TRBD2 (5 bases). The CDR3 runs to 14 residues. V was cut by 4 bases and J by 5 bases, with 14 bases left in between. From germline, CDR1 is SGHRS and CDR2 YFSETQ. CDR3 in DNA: TGCGCCAGCAGCCCGCCCCGGGGTGGAGATACGCAGTATTTT. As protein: CASSPPRGGDTQYF.

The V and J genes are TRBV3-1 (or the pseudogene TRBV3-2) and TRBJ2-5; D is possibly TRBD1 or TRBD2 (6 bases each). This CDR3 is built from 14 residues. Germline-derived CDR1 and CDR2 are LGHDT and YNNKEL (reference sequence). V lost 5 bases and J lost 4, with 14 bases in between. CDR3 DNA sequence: TGTGCCAGCAGCAGGGGGGCCTTAGTAGAGACCCAGTACTTC. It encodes CASSRGALVETQYF.

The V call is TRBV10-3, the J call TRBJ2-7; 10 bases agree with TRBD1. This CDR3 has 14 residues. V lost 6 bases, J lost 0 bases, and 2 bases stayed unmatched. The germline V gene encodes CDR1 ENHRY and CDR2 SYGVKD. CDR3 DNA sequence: TGTGCCATCAGGGACAGGGGGAACTCCTACGAGCAGTACTTC. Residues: CAIRDRGNSYEQYF.

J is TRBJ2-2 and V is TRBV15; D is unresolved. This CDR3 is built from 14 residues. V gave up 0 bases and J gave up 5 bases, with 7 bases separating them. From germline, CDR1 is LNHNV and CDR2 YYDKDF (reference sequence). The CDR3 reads CATSRDVGTGELFF. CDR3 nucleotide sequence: TGTGCCACCAGCAGAGATGTGGGGACCGGGGAGCTGTTTTTT.

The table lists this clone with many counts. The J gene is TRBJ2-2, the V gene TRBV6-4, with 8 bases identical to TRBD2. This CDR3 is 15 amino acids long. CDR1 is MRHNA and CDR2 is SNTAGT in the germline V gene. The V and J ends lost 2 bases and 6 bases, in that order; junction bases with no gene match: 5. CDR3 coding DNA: TGTGCCAGCAGTGACAGAGCGGGAGCCCCCGGGGAGCTGTTTTTT. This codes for CASSDRAGAPGELFF.

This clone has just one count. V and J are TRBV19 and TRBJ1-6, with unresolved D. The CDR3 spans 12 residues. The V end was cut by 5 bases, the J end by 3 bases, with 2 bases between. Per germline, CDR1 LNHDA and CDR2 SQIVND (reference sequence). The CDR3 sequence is CASSFYNSPLHF. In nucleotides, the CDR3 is TGTGCCAGTAGTTTCTATAATTCACCCCTCCACTTT. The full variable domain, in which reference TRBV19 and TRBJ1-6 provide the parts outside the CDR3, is DGGITQSPKYLFRKEGQNVTLSCEQNLNHDAMYWYRQDPGQGLRLIYYSQIVNDFQKGDIAEGYSVSREKKESFPLTVTSAQKNPTAFYLCASSFYNSPLHFGNGTRLTVT.